This TCR beta chain was sequenced for a study of memory CD8 T cells in hepatitis C reinfection (dated by TCRdb to about 2017). General notes on the study: Of the five donors, three spontaneously resolved two consecutive HCV infections, and two cleared a primary infection but developed chronic infection after reinfection. An HCV reinfection was defined as a positive HCV RNA test that came after two negative tests taken at least 60 days apart. Pre-reinfection samples were collected between 55 and 20 weeks before reinfection was detected. The TCR beta repertoire of virus-specific CD8 T cells was tracked longitudinally in about five donors across an HCV reinfection episode. Four to six reinfection cases with stored pre-reinfection samples were identified between about 2009 and 2013. In the reinfection study, participants who had resolved a prior HCV infection were followed every 3 months. The paper as a whole reports these results and caveats: Because only 4 to 6 donors were included, definitive conclusions about public clonotypes linked to secondary clearance were beyond the reach of the study.

This sample's time point label indicates: pre-reinfection, 55 to 20 weeks before reinfection detection. The sorted cells were sequenced directly ex vivo, without any in vitro expansion ahead of TCR sequencing. The donors were people who inject drugs and were enrolled in Canada's Montreal Acute Hepatitis C Cohort Study (HEPCO). As controls, total naive CD8 T cells were sorted as viable CD3+ CD8+ CD45RO- cells from a couple of donors at all three reinfection time points. Before sorting, cryopreserved peripheral blood mononuclear cells were thawed, and CD8 T cells were purified from the thawed cells. CD8 T cells were enriched by negative selection with the MACS CD8+ T cell Isolation Kit. Cell sorting was done on a BD FACSAria II sorter with FACSDiva software, and data were analyzed with FlowJo. Comments on this clone: It has no known antigen specificity. No base quality information exists; no much larger clone differs at one position.

The library was prepared using the immunoSEQ multiplex PCR assay. Genomic DNA was pulled from the sorted cells, and the automated high-throughput method of Adaptive Biotechnologies was used to sequence the TCR beta V, D and J regions. CDR3 regions were amplified with a two-step, bias-controlled multiplex PCR. An Illumina instrument was used to sequence the amplified TCR beta libraries. As for how the authors treated the data: The demultiplexed reads were processed to cut down on amplification and sequencing bias, and the IMGT database was used to assign CDR3 sequences to gene families. ImmunoSEQ software version 2.0 was used to analyze repertoire data. Clonotype lists were filtered to remove out-of-frame sequences and sequences containing stop codons in the CDR3. Clonotypes with a frequency below 0.01% were excluded because such low-frequency clonotypes corresponded to less than one cell. Richness was calculated by dividing observed richness by input cell number, and evenness was calculated by dividing Shannon entropy by log observed richness. Simpson diversity and Morisita-Horn overlap indices were used to quantify repertoire diversity and similarity between time points. Each clonotype was placed into one of four groups: dominant (>1%), sub-dominant (0.5-0.99%), low abundance (0.1-0.49%) or lowest abundance (<0.1%). For the germline index, total nucleotide additions were subtracted from total CDR3 length, and that difference was then divided by total CDR3 length. TCRdb retrieved this table from immuneACCESS and kept in-frame rearrangements only. Not all clones are present; in checked studies, unresolved V genes account for under half, and no reason is known for the remainder. V and J calls and clone size come straight from that table; D and trimming were deduced from the DNA. The sample has 45,000 to 65,000 clones on record, roughly 91% of them singletons. The top ten constitute approximately 1% of the sample.

This clonotype originated in a man younger than 35 with hepatitis C virus infection. Sequences were obtained from naive CD8+ T cells sorted from blood. Read against the paper, the sample's cell subset or site label means: total naive CD8+CD45RO- T cells.

The CDR3 corresponds to CASCPGGGYEQYF. The DNA sequence is TGTGCCAGTTGCCCAGGGGGCGGCTACGAGCAGTACTTC. The rearrangement combines TRBV19 with TRBJ2-7, with 8 bases aligning to TRBD1. There are 13 amino acids in the CDR3, from cysteine to phenylalanine inclusive. The entry retains the CDR3 DNA only, 39 bases that are in frame from base 1. Germline trimming amounts to 8 bases on V and 3 bases on J, with 6 as the count of junction bases outside the gene matches. The germline V gene (reference sequence) supplies CDR1 LNHDA and CDR2 SQIVND.